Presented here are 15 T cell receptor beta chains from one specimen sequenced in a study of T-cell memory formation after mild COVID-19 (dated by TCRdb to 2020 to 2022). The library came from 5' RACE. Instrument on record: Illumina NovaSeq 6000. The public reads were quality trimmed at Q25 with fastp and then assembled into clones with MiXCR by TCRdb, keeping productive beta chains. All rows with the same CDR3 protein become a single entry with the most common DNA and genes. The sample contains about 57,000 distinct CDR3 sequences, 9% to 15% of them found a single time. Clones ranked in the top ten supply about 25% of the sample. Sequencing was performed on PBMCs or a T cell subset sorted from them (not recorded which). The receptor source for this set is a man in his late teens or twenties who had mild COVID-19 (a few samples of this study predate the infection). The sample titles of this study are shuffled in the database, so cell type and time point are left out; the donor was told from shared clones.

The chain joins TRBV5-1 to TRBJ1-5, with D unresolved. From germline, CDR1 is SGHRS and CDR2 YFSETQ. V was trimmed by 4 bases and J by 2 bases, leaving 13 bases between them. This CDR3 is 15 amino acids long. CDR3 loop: CASSQDSGRNQPQHF. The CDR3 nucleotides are TGCGCCAGCAGCCAAGACTCGGGCCGCAATCAGCCCCAGCATTTT.

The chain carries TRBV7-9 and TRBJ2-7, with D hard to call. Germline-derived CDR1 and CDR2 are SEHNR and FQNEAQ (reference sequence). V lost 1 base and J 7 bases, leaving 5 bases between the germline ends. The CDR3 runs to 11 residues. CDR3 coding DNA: TGTGCCAGCAGCTTAGATTGGGAGCAGTACGTC. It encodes CASSLDWEQYV.

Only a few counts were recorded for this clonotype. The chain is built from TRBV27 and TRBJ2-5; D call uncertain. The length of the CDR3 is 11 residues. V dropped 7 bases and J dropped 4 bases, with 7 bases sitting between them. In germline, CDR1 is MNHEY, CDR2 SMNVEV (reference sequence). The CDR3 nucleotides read TGTGCCAGCATGAGTCGAGAGACCCAGTACTTC. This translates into CASMSRETQYF.

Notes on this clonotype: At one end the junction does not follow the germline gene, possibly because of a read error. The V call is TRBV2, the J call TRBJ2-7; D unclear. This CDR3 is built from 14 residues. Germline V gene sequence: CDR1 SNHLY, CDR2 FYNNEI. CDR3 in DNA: TGTGCCAGCAGGGAAGGCTGGGGTTACTACGAGCAGTACTTC. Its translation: CASREGWGYYEQYF.

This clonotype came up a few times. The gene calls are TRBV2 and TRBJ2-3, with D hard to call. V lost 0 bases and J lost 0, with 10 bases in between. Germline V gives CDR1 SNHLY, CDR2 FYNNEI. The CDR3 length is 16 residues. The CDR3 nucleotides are TGTGCCAGCAGTGAAGCGCCCTCAACTAGCACAGATACGCAGTATTTT. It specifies CASSEAPSTSTDTQYF.

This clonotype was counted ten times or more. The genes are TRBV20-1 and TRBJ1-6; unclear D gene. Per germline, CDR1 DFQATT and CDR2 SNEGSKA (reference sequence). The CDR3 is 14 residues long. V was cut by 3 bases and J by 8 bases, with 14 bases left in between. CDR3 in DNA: TGCAGTGCTAGCGAGAGGGTAGGAGATTCACCCCTCCACTTT. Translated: CSASERVGDSPLHF.

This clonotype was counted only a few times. CDR3 sequence reads: CASSFGQGAPAKNIQYF. The CDR3 region has the DNA TGCGCCAGCAGCTTCGGACAGGGGGCGCCGGCCAAAAACATTCAGTACTTC. V gene TRBV5-1 combines with J gene TRBJ2-4; 11 bases fit TRBD1. This CDR3 region has 17 residues. Germline V CDR1 and CDR2: SGHRS, YFSETQ. Losses at the gene ends were 2 bases for V and 1 base for J; bases not matched to a gene: 5.

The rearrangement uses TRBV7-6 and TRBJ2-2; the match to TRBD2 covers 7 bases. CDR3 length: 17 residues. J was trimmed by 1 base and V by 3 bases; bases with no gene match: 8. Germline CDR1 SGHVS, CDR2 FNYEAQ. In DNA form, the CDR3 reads TGTGCCAGCAGCTTTAGAGAGGCGGGGGAGAACACCGGGGAGCTGTTTTTT. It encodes CASSFREAGENTGELFF.

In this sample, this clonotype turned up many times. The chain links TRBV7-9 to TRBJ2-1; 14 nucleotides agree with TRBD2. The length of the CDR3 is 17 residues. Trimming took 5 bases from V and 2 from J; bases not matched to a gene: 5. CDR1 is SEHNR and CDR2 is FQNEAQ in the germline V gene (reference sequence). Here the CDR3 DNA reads TGTGCCAGCAGCGGGGGACTAGCGGGGGCCACCTACAATGAGCAGTTCTTC. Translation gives CASSGGLAGATYNEQFF.

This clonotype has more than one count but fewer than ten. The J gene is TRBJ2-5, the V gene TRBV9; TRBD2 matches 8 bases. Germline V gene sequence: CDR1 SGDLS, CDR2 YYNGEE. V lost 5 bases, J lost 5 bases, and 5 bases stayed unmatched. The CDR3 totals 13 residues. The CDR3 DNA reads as TGTGCCAGCAGTCGCGGGGGGTCGGAGACCCAGTACTTC. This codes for CASSRGGSETQYF.

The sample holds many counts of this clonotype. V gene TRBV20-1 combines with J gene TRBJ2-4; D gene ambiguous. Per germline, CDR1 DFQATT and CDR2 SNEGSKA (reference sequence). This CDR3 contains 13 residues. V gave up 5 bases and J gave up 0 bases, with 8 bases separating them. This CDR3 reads CSASALAKNIQYF. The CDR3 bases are TGCAGTGCTTCCGCTTTAGCCAAAAACATTCAGTACTTC.

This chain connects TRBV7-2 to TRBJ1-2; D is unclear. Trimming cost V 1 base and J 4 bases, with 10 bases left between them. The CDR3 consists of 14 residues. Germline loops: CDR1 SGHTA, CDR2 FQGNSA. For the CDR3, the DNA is TGTGCCAGCAGCTTAGTTCCCAGACGCTATGGCTACACCTTC. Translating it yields CASSLVPRRYGYTF.

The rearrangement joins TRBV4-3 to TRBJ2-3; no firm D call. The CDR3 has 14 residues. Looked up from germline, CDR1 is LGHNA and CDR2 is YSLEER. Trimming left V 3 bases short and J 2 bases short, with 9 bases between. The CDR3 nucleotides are TGCGCCAGCAGCCATGATACCAACACAGATACGCAGTATTTT. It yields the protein CASSHDTNTDTQYF.

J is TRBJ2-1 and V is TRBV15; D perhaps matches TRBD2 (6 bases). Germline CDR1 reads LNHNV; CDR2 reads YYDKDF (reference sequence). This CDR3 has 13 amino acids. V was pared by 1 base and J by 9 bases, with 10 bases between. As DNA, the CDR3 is TGTGCCACCAGCAGAGTGGGAGGCGGTGAGCAGTTCTTC. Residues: CATSRVGGGEQFF. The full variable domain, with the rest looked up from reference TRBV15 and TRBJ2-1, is DAMVIQNPRYQVTQFGKPVTLSCSQTLNHNVMYWYQQKSSQAPKLLFHYYDKDFNNEADTPDNFQSRRPNTSFCFLDIRSPGLGDTAMYLCATSRVGGGEQFFGPGTRLTVL.

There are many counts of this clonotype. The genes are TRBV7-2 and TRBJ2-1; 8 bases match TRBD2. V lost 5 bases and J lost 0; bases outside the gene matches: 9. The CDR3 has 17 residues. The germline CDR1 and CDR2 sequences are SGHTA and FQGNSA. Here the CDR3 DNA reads TGTGCCAGCAGCGGTTACGTGCGGGGGGACTCCTACAATGAGCAGTTCTTC. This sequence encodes CASSGYVRGDSYNEQFF.